The subject of this entry is one TCR beta chain. This sample was taken from a study of blood T cell repertoires in COVID-19. As handled by the study authors: Amplified reference gene primers provided the basis for estimating nucleated cell counts. The table came from immunoSEQ multiplex PCR; TCRdb's copy has only in-frame clones and leaves some out. For V, J and clone size, that table is used; D and trimming come from the DNA. Among 300,000 to 400,000 clones, about 86% were seen once, and the ten largest hold roughly 4.2%. The germline V and J ends were trimmed by 8 bases and 3 bases, with 5 bases remaining between them. This CDR3 has 11 amino acids.

The TCR originated in a woman in her thirties or forties with acute COVID-19. The sequenced sample consisted of PBMCs or T cells enriched from blood (not recorded which). The chain couples TRBV12-3 or TRBV12-4 to TRBJ2-1; D is undetermined. CDR3 in amino acids: CASSFYNEQFF. As DNA, the CDR3 is TGTGCCAGCTCCTTCTACAATGAGCAGTTCTTC.